What follows are 10 T cell receptor beta chains derived from one specimen sequenced in a study of OX40 agonist ivuxolimab in advanced cancers. TCRdb keeps only in-frame clones here, not all; method: immunoSEQ multiplex PCR. The repertoire holds 75,000 to 80,000 clones, with approximately 95% as singletons. The sample consisted of CD4+ or CD8+ T cells sorted from blood, taken in a trial of the OX40 agonist ivuxolimab. The receptors shown here come from an adult with an advanced solid tumor such as melanoma, head and neck, liver or kidney cancer.

The rearrangement joins TRBV5-4 to TRBJ2-3; weak D call: TRBD1 (6 bases). There are 15 residues in the CDR3. With 3 bases removed from V and 0 bases from J, the gap between germline ends came to 11 bases. The V gene's germline CDR1 is SGHNT and CDR2 YYREEE (reference sequence). The CDR3 is CASSSWDTSTDTQYF. The CDR3 DNA reads TGTGCCAGCAGCTCTTGGGACACCAGCACAGATACGCAGTATTTT.

Here the CDR3 DNA reads TGTGCCAGCAGCGCGACAGGGCCACCCCTCCACTTT. Encoded protein: CASSATGPPLHF. The chain joins TRBV5-6 to TRBJ1-6; the match to TRBD1 covers 7 bases. The germline V gene encodes CDR1 SGHDT and CDR2 YYEEEE. The CDR3 totals 12 residues. The J segment lost 11 bases and the V segment lost 4 bases, leaving 3 bases of the junction unmatched. The full variable domain, with the rest looked up from reference TRBV5-6 and TRBJ1-6, is DAGVTQSPTHLIKTRGQQVTLRCSPKSGHDTVSWYQQALGQGPQFIFQYYEEEERQRGNFPDRFSGHQFPNYSSELNVNALLLGDSALYLCASSATGPPLHFGNGTRLTVT.

CDR3 loop: CASSQGREAFF. In nucleotides, the CDR3 is TGCGCCAGCAGCCAAGGCAGAGAAGCTTTCTTT. This chain uses TRBV4-1 with TRBJ1-1; no reliable D call. In germline, CDR1 is MGHRA, CDR2 YSYEKL. V was pared by 1 base and J by 8 bases, with 5 bases between. This CDR3 is 11 amino acids long.

The V gene is TRBV27, the J gene TRBJ1-2, with TRBD1 as a possible D gene (6 bases). V was cut by 4 bases and J by 6 bases, with 21 bases left in between. The CDR3 runs 16 residues. Looked up from germline, CDR1 is MNHEY and CDR2 is SMNVEV (reference sequence). DNA for the CDR3: TGTGCCAGCAGTTCCGTGGTGGACAGCATTAATCATGGCTACACCTTC. Encoded protein: CASSSVVDSINHGYTF.

The CDR3 sequence: CASSIGDRNTEAFF. The CDR3 DNA follows: TGTGCCAGTAGTATTGGAGACCGCAACACTGAAGCTTTCTTT. The chain carries TRBV19 and TRBJ1-1; no reliable D call. Between the trimmed V and J ends, which lost 3 bases and 2 bases, there was a span of 10 bases. This CDR3 comprises 14 residues. In germline, CDR1 is LNHDA, CDR2 SQIVND (reference sequence).

The V gene is TRBV12-5, the J gene TRBJ1-1; 7 positions agree with TRBD1. CDR3 length equals 18 residues. V lost 3 bases and J lost 0; bases outside the gene matches: 13. The germline CDR1 and CDR2 sequences are LGHNT and FRNRAP. The CDR3 sequence: CASGFLLQGTDVNTEAFF. The CDR3 region has the DNA TGTGCTAGTGGTTTCCTTTTACAGGGGACAGACGTGAACACTGAAGCTTTCTTT.

The rearrangement links TRBV6-5 to TRBJ1-3, with 10 bases aligning to TRBD1. With 5 bases clipped from V and 4 bases from J, the junction kept 5 bases outside the gene matches. The CDR3 spans 15 residues. Germline assignment: CDR1 MNHEY and CDR2 SVGAGI. The CDR3 loop reads CASSARDRGGNTIYF. For the CDR3, the DNA is TGTGCCAGCAGTGCCCGGGACAGGGGAGGAAACACCATATATTTT.

This chain joins TRBV7-9 and TRBJ2-5; 9 nucleotides match TRBD1. Per germline, CDR1 SEHNR and CDR2 FQNEAQ (reference sequence). The CDR3 is made up of 15 amino acids. Unmatched junction bases numbered 7, after V lost 5 bases and J lost 3 bases. DNA for the CDR3: TGTGCCAGCAGCCCCCGGGACAGGGTTGAAGAGACCCAGTACTTC. Translating it yields CASSPRDRVEETQYF.

The rearrangement links TRBV19 to TRBJ2-5, with D perhaps TRBD1 (5 bases). V was pared by 1 base and J by 0 bases, with 6 bases between. Per germline, CDR1 LNHDA and CDR2 SQIVND (reference sequence). The CDR3 is 14 residues long. The CDR3 DNA reads TGTGCCAGTAGTATAGTCAGGGACCAAGAGACCCAGTACTTC. Its translation: CASSIVRDQETQYF.

This chain connects TRBV11-2 to TRBJ1-2; D may be TRBD1 (5 bases). Germline V gene data show CDR1 as SGHAT and CDR2 as FQNNGV. This CDR3 contains 14 residues. Trimming left V 5 bases short and J 4 bases short, with 14 bases between. The CDR3 loop reads CASSLGEGIYGYTF. CDR3 nucleotide sequence: TGTGCCAGCAGCCTAGGGGAGGGGATCTATGGCTACACCTTC.